This T cell receptor (beta chain) was sequenced in a study of beta chain features in type 1 diabetes. Overall study findings and caveats: Cells carrying high TCR expression could end up over-represented when cDNA is sequenced. Researchers could not determine here whether HLA type influences TCRB rearrangement. In every one of the four CD4+ subsets, TCRB CDR3s were moderately but significantly shorter in Type 1 diabetes patients.

Of the isolated RNA, all was reverse transcribed, and so the sequenced material was expressed TCRB transcripts. Assay used: immunoSEQ multiplex PCR; TCRdb lists only in-frame clones, some missing. The sample records about 170,000 clones, around 7.8% being singletons. On this clone itself: Its antigen is not known.

Between the trimmed V and J ends, which lost 3 bases and 1 base, there was a span of 6 bases. In germline, CDR1 is SQVTM, CDR2 ANQGSEA. This CDR3 comprises 13 residues. This sequence joins TRBV29-1 and TRBJ2-2; TRBD1 is a possible D gene (6 bases). Material for sequencing was central memory CD4+ T cells from blood. The sequence was obtained from a woman in her thirties or forties with type 1 diabetes. The chain's CDR3 is CSVDRGNTGELFF. The CDR3 nucleotides are TGCAGCGTTGACAGGGGGAACACCGGGGAGCTGTTTTTT.